A single sample gave rise to the 25 T cell receptor beta chains below, sequenced in a study of shared clonotypes between healthy human individuals (dated by TCRdb to the early 2020s). Libraries were constructed by the immunoSEQ multiplex PCR assay. As stored in TCRdb, this immuneACCESS dataset retains in-frame rearrangements with V and J assigned. A fraction of the clones does not appear; measured against another copy, unresolved V genes explain less than half of the discrepancy, and the remainder lacks a known reason. This sample comprises around 1 million clones, 60% to 85% of them detected only once. Nearly 1.5% of the sample is in the top ten clones. The specimen was memory CD4+ T cells sorted from blood. Sample cell subset or site, as interpreted from the label and publication: CD45RA-negative fraction. The source is a man aged 18-30 years in good health.

The rearrangement uses TRBV4-1 and TRBJ1-1; D gene uncertain. V was pared by 2 bases and J by 1 base, with 8 bases between. The CDR3 totals 14 residues. Looked up from germline, CDR1 is MGHRA and CDR2 is YSYEKL. CDR3 sequence (DNA): TGCGCCAGCAGCCAACCACTGAGGAACACTGAAGCTTTCTTT. Translating it yields CASSQPLRNTEAFF.

The CDR3 loop is CASSEWTSAETQYF. In DNA form, the CDR3 reads TGTGCCAGCAGTGAATGGACTAGCGCAGAGACCCAGTACTTC. J is TRBJ2-5 and V is TRBV2; TRBD2 matches at 9 bases. The CDR3 contains 14 residues. CDR1 and CDR2 (germline): SNHLY, FYNNEI. Germline trimming cut 2 bases from V and 4 bases from J; bases unmatched to any gene: 2.

This chain joins TRBV4-2 and TRBJ2-1; 7 positions agree with TRBD1. This CDR3 comprises 17 residues. Germline V CDR1 and CDR2: LGHNA, YNFKEQ. V lost 2 bases and J lost 1; bases outside the gene matches: 8. Here the CDR3 reads CASSQNTGAGSYNEQFF. The CDR3 nucleotides are TGTGCCAGCAGCCAAAACACAGGGGCAGGGTCCTACAATGAGCAGTTCTTC.

This chain uses TRBV30 with TRBJ1-5; perhaps TRBD1 as D (6 bases). This CDR3 spans 13 amino acids. Germline V gene lookup returns CDR1 GTSNPN and CDR2 SVGIG (reference sequence). The CDR3 loop reads CAIEGGADQPQHF. The CDR3 bases are TGTGCTATTGAGGGGGGCGCAGACCAGCCCCAGCATTTT.

J is TRBJ2-1 and V is TRBV2; 9 bases agree with TRBD2. Germline V CDR1 and CDR2: SNHLY, FYNNEI. There are 13 residues in the CDR3. J gave up 9 bases and V 3 bases, and 3 bases lay outside the gene matches. Here the CDR3 reads CASSEREGLEQFF. The CDR3 bases are TGTGCCAGCAGTGAGCGGGAGGGCCTTGAGCAGTTCTTC. The entire variable domain, with the rest obtained from reference TRBV2 and TRBJ2-1, is as follows: EPEVTQTPSHQVTQMGQEVILRCVPISNHLYFYWYRQILGQKVEFLVSFYNNEISEKSEIFDDQFSVERPDGSNFTLKIRSTKLEDSAMYFCASSEREGLEQFFGPGTRLTVL.

This chain links TRBV18 with TRBJ2-7, with a possible D match to TRBD1 (6 bases). Germline V lookup: CDR1 KGHSH, CDR2 LQKENI. The CDR3 covers 13 residues. V was pared by 3 bases and J by 5 bases, with 11 bases between. Here the CDR3 DNA reads TGTGCCAGCTCACCTAAAACAGGGAACGAGCAGTACTTC. Its protein is CASSPKTGNEQYF.

The rearrangement uses TRBV7-9 and TRBJ2-3; 7 bases are a match to TRBD2. The trim removed 4 bases at V and 7 bases at J, leaving 11 bases unmatched. Germline CDR1 reads SEHNR; CDR2 reads FQNEAQ (reference sequence). The CDR3 contains 15 residues. The CDR3 reads CASSSWGAGWHTQYF. The CDR3 region has the DNA TGTGCCAGCAGCTCGTGGGGAGCGGGGTGGCATACGCAGTATTTT.

The chain joins TRBV7-2 to TRBJ2-2; D is possibly TRBD2 (7 bases). The germline gives CDR1 SGHTA, CDR2 FQGNSA. There are 16 residues in the CDR3. V gave up 4 bases and J gave up 1 base, with 13 bases separating them. CDR3 in amino acids: CASSSVGGLNTGELFF. CDR3 nucleotide sequence: TGTGCCAGCAGCTCGGTCGGGGGGCTGAACACCGGGGAGCTGTTTTTT.

The chain has TRBV19 and TRBJ1-1; D may be TRBD1 (5 bases). The V end lost 6 bases, the J end lost 1 base, and 15 bases lay between the germline ends. The CDR3 is 15 residues long. The germline V gene encodes CDR1 LNHDA and CDR2 SQIVND (reference sequence). The CDR3 loop reads CASRRVDMGNTEAFF. In nucleotides, the CDR3 is TGTGCCAGTAGACGGGTGGACATGGGGAACACTGAAGCTTTCTTT.

This CDR3 is CASRRVEVSNQPQHF. The CDR3 region has the DNA TGTGCCAGCAGGCGCGTAGAGGTTAGCAATCAGCCCCAGCATTTT. The genes are TRBV6-6 and TRBJ1-5; no clear D. The CDR3 covers 15 residues. The V and J ends lost 6 bases and 0 bases respectively, with 12 bases between them. CDR1 and CDR2 from the germline V gene are MNHNY and SVGAGI (reference sequence).

A remark on this clone: With a far larger clone one base away, a read error is the likely cause. The rearrangement uses TRBV7-9 and TRBJ2-3; 8 bases map to TRBD2. With V trimmed by 6 bases and J by 1 base, 0 bases remained unmatched. This CDR3 is 13 amino acids long. The germline V gene encodes CDR1 SEHNR and CDR2 FQNEAQ (reference sequence). The DNA of the CDR3 is TGTGCCAGCAGGCGGGGGGGCACAGATACGCAGTATTTT. Translating gives CASRRGGTDTQYF.

The chain couples TRBV9 to TRBJ2-1, with D maybe TRBD2 (6 bases). In germline, CDR1 is SGDLS, CDR2 YYNGEE. CDR3 length: 14 amino acids. With 3 bases removed from V and 5 bases from J, the gap between germline ends came to 12 bases. The CDR3: CASSERQRDNEQFF. CDR3 bases: TGTGCCAGCAGCGAGAGACAGCGGGACAATGAGCAGTTCTTC. Using reference TRBV9 and TRBJ2-1 for the parts outside the CDR3, the full variable domain is DSGVTQTPKHLITATGQRVTLRCSPRSGDLSVYWYQQSLDQGLQFLIQYYNGEERAKGNILERFSAQQFPDLHSELNLSSLELGDSALYFCASSERQRDNEQFFGPGTRLTVL.

This clone was detected only a few times. This chain links TRBV6-6 with TRBJ1-4; TRBD1 matches 7 bases. Trimming took 7 bases from V and 3 from J; bases not matched to a gene: 5. This CDR3 spans 14 amino acids. The germline V gene encodes CDR1 MNHNY and CDR2 SVGAGI (reference sequence). The CDR3 sequence: CASIRGTANEKLFF. CDR3 coding DNA: TGTGCCAGCATTAGGGGGACAGCTAATGAAAAACTGTTTTTT.

The V call is TRBV30, the J call TRBJ1-5; D possibly corresponds to TRBD1 (5 bases). The ends were cut back, 0 bases at V and 2 bases at J, with 23 bases in the middle. This CDR3 is 19 amino acids long. Germline assignment: CDR1 GTSNPN and CDR2 SVGIG (reference sequence). The CDR3 loop reads CAWSVSRTVQGVGNQPQHF. CDR3 nucleotide sequence: TGTGCCTGGAGTGTATCCCGAACCGTCCAGGGTGTCGGCAATCAGCCCCAGCATTTT.

This chain uses TRBV7-9 with TRBJ2-2; 7 nucleotides align to TRBD2. The CDR3 is 15 residues long. Germline CDR1 is SEHNR and CDR2 is FQNEAQ (reference sequence). V was pared by 1 base and J by 4 bases, with 3 bases of the junction left unmatched. The CDR3, as DNA: TGTGCCAGCAGCTTAGGGCTAGCGGCCACCGGGGAGCTGTTTTTT. It codes for CASSLGLAATGELFF.

V gene TRBV2 combines with J gene TRBJ1-1; 11 bases fit TRBD1. CDR1 and CDR2 (germline): SNHLY, FYNNEI. CDR3 length: 14 residues. V lost 6 bases to trimming and J lost 7 bases; unmatched junction nucleotides: 7. The CDR3 spells CASSPDRGPGEAFF. The DNA for the CDR3 is TGTGCCAGCAGCCCGGACAGGGGGCCGGGTGAAGCTTTCTTT.

This chain links TRBV7-2 with TRBJ2-7; possibly TRBD1 for D (6 bases). V lost 5 bases and J lost 3, with 14 bases in between. Germline CDR1 is SGHTA and CDR2 is FQGNSA. This CDR3 is 14 amino acids long. The CDR3 is CASSLQGNSYEQYF. As DNA, the CDR3 is TGTGCCAGCAGCCTACAGGGTAACAGCTACGAGCAGTACTTC.

This chain connects TRBV30 to TRBJ1-2; 9 positions agree with TRBD1. J lost 8 bases, V lost 3 bases, and 10 bases had no gene match. Germline V gene data show CDR1 as GTSNPN and CDR2 as SVGIG (reference sequence). There are 14 residues in the CDR3. The CDR3 DNA reads as TGTGCCTGGAGCGATAACAGGGGGCTCCGAGGCTACACCTTC. Its protein product is CAWSDNRGLRGYTF.

In this sample, this clone turned up a few times. The chain recombines TRBV18 with TRBJ2-2; the D call may be TRBD1 or TRBD2 (5 bases each). The V end was cut by 3 bases, the J end by 0 bases, with 8 bases between. The CDR3 loop spans 15 amino acids. Germline V gives CDR1 KGHSH, CDR2 LQKENI. CDR3 DNA: TGTGCCAGCTCACCCGGGGCTGCGAACACCGGGGAGCTGTTTTTT. Translation: CASSPGAANTGELFF.

The rearrangement joins TRBV6-5 to TRBJ1-3; 8 bases align to TRBD1. The length of the CDR3 is 15 residues. Trimming took 6 bases from V and 2 from J; bases not matched to a gene: 6. Germline loops: CDR1 MNHEY, CDR2 SVGAGI. In DNA form, the CDR3 reads TGTGCCAGCAGCAGGGGGCTAGGACCTGGAAACACCATATATTTT. Translation: CASSRGLGPGNTIYF.

The rearrangement joins TRBV6-1 to TRBJ1-2; D unresolved. Germline V gene sequence: CDR1 MNHNS, CDR2 SASEGT. V was trimmed by 7 bases and J by 5 bases, leaving 11 bases between them. The CDR3 contains 12 residues. The CDR3 sequence: CASTGWRYGYTF. Here the CDR3 DNA reads TGTGCCAGCACGGGTTGGCGGTATGGCTACACCTTC.

The V gene is TRBV28, the J gene TRBJ1-1; possibly TRBD1 for D (6 bases). Looked up from germline, CDR1 is MDHEN and CDR2 is SYDVKM. The V end lost 5 bases, the J end lost 4 bases, and 8 bases lay between the germline ends. This CDR3 spans 12 amino acids. The CDR3 sequence is CASSTGSTEAFF. The CDR3, as DNA: TGTGCCAGCAGTACAGGGAGCACTGAAGCTTTCTTT.

V and J are TRBV4-1 and TRBJ2-5; the match to TRBD2 covers 8 bases. There are 15 residues in the CDR3. The J segment lost 5 bases and the V segment lost 0 bases, leaving 5 bases of the junction unmatched. Germline V lookup: CDR1 MGHRA, CDR2 YSYEKL. This chain's CDR3 is CASSQDGTRGETQYF. The CDR3 nucleotides read TGCGCCAGCAGCCAAGACGGGACTAGGGGTGAGACCCAGTACTTC.

In this sample, this clone turned up once. The J gene is TRBJ2-1, the V gene TRBV30; D unclear. The CDR3 is 13 residues long. CDR1 and CDR2 (germline): GTSNPN, SVGIG (reference sequence). V dropped 0 bases and J dropped 0 bases, with 3 bases sitting between them. This CDR3 reads CAWSVNSYNEQFF. CDR3 coding DNA: TGTGCCTGGAGTGTTAACTCCTACAATGAGCAGTTCTTC. Complete variable domain (other parts from reference TRBV30 and TRBJ2-1): SQTIHQWPATLVQPVGSPLSLECTVEGTSNPNLYWYRQAAGRGLQLLFYSVGIGQISSEVPQNLSASRPQDRQFILSSKKLLLSDSGFYLCAWSVNSYNEQFFGPGTRLTVL.

The sample holds one count of this clone. The chain recombines TRBV5-1 with TRBJ2-1, with 11 bases fitting TRBD1. V dropped 4 bases and J dropped 6; count of bases not matched to a gene: 6. The germline CDR1 and CDR2 sequences are SGHRS and YFSETQ. CDR3 size: 15 residues. This chain's CDR3 is CASSRRDRGINEQFF. The CDR3 DNA reads TGCGCCAGCAGCCGCCGGGACAGGGGGATCAATGAGCAGTTCTTC.